The 5 T cell receptor beta chains below come from one sample, sequenced in a study of blood T cell repertoires in COVID-19. This table comes from immunoSEQ multiplex PCR, and its TCRdb copy is limited to in-frame clones, with some not included. This sample carries approximately 300,000 clones, roughly nine tenths of them seen once, and the ten largest clones take roughly 10%. Sample: PBMCs or T cells enriched from blood (not recorded which). Receptor source: a woman aged 30 to 39 who had recovered from COVID-19.

The V call is TRBV19, the J call TRBJ2-1; TRBD2 is a possible D gene (6 bases). Trimming removed 7 bases at V and 7 bases at J, with 23 bases between. The CDR3 spans 16 residues. Germline V lookup: CDR1 LNHDA, CDR2 SQIVND (reference sequence). The CDR3 protein is CASKQIPGELGNEQFF. The CDR3 DNA follows: TGTGCCAGTAAACAAATCCCGGGGGAACTTGGGAATGAGCAGTTCTTC.

V usage is TRBV4-3 and J usage is TRBJ2-5; TRBD2 matches 10 bases. In germline, CDR1 is LGHNA, CDR2 YSLEER. The J segment lost 7 bases and the V segment lost 3 bases, leaving 5 bases of the junction unmatched. The CDR3 contains 14 residues. CDR3 sequence: CASSQSGRGGTQYF. CDR3 DNA sequence: TGCGCCAGCAGCCAGAGCGGGAGGGGTGGGACCCAGTACTTC.

V is TRBV11-2 and J is TRBJ1-1; D not certain. CDR3 length equals 14 residues. Germline lookup yields CDR1 SGHAT and CDR2 FQNNGV. The V and J ends lost 2 bases and 1 base respectively, with 8 bases between them. The CDR3 region is CASSLQTGNTEAFF. DNA for the CDR3: TGTGCCAGCAGCTTACAGACTGGGAACACTGAAGCTTTCTTT.

This chain joins TRBV7-2 and TRBJ2-3, with D possibly matching TRBD2 (5 bases). The germline V and J ends were trimmed by 5 bases and 4 bases, with 19 bases remaining between them. CDR3 length equals 16 residues. Germline loops: CDR1 SGHTA, CDR2 FQGNSA. CDR3: CASSPRLASWADTQYF. The CDR3 coding sequence is TGTGCCAGCAGCCCTCGCCTAGCAAGTTGGGCAGATACGCAGTATTTT.

V usage is TRBV7-9 and J usage is TRBJ2-2; D perhaps matches TRBD2 (6 bases). Trimming stripped 1 base from V and 5 bases from J, with 17 bases between. The CDR3 sequence is 17 residues long. The V gene's germline CDR1 is SEHNR and CDR2 FQNEAQ (reference sequence). CDR3 protein: CASSLVGVGGVTGELFF. CDR3 DNA: TGTGCCAGCAGCTTAGTGGGTGTGGGAGGCGTGACCGGGGAGCTGTTTTTT.